This record covers a single T cell receptor beta chain. This record comes from a study of shared T cell receptors in the human thymus. Germline values: CDR1 SGHDT, CDR2 YYEEEE. Trimming cost V 2 bases and J 0 bases; bases outside gene matches: 8. This CDR3 has 17 amino acids. Generated by immunoSEQ multiplex PCR, the TCRdb table keeps only in-frame clones and is missing some. The table records about 710,000 clones, approximately 87% of them present only once. The data also belong to a second study, concerning human thymus T cells. That source notes: It was healthy Finnish infants having corrective surgery for congenital heart defects who were the donors. Corrective heart surgery yielded the resections from which the thymus tissue came. In thymic and blood repertoires alike, V and J usage looked biased.

The specimen sequenced was thymocytes. The TCR was taken from a boy in the first two years of life with a congenital heart defect. V usage is TRBV5-6 and J usage is TRBJ2-1; TRBD2 matches 7 bases. Here the CDR3 DNA reads TGTGCCAGCAGCTTCTCGGGAGGTTCGAGCTCCTACAATGAGCAGTTCTTC. It translates to CASSFSGGSSSYNEQFF. Based on the CDR3 plus reference TRBV5-6 and TRBJ2-1, the full variable domain is DAGVTQSPTHLIKTRGQQVTLRCSPKSGHDTVSWYQQALGQGPQFIFQYYEEEERQRGNFPDRFSGHQFPNYSSELNVNALLLGDSALYLCASSFSGGSSSYNEQFFGPGTRLTVL.